Listed here are 29 T cell receptor beta chains from one sample, sequenced in a study of blood T cell repertoires in COVID-19. Sequenced by immunoSEQ multiplex PCR; TCRdb stores in-frame clones only, minus some. Altogether roughly 75,000 clones are present, around nine tenths being singletons, with the ten largest covering 6.3%. The source material was peripheral blood. These receptors were taken from a man older than 75 with COVID-19, enrolled during active disease.

This rearrangement joins TRBV29-1 to TRBJ1-2, with TRBD1 identical over 9 bases. The CDR3 contains 15 residues. J lost 8 bases, V lost 3 bases, and 13 bases had no gene match. Germline CDR1 and CDR2: SQVTM and ANQGSEA. The CDR3 reads CSVETFNRGREGYTF. CDR3 in DNA: TGCAGCGTTGAGACATTCAACAGGGGGCGAGAGGGCTACACCTTC.

The chain carries TRBV11-2 and TRBJ1-2; D may be TRBD1 (5 bases). Germline V CDR1 and CDR2: SGHAT, FQNNGV. The CDR3 has 15 amino acids. V was clipped by 1 base and J by 2 bases, with 11 bases between them. CDR3 sequence (DNA): TGTGCCAGCAGCTTAGGGACATTCGGGAACTATGGCTACACCTTC. Protein product: CASSLGTFGNYGYTF.

The gene calls are TRBV6-2 or TRBV6-3 and TRBJ2-1; TRBD2 aligns across 11 bases. J lost 15 bases, V lost 0 bases, and 10 bases had no gene match. Germline CDR1 is MNHEY and CDR2 is SVGEGT. This CDR3 has 15 residues. Here the CDR3 reads CASSYSSGGAGEWFF. CDR3 nucleotide sequence: TGTGCCAGCAGTTACTCTAGCGGGGGGGCCGGTGAGTGGTTCTTC.

This chain connects TRBV9 to TRBJ1-5; tentative D call: TRBD1 (6 bases). With 3 bases removed from V and 7 bases from J, the gap between germline ends came to 11 bases. This CDR3 has 13 amino acids. Germline CDR1 SGDLS, CDR2 YYNGEE. The CDR3 coding sequence is TGTGCCAGCAGCGAGGGGGACAACCAGCCCCAGCATTTT. Protein sequence: CASSEGDNQPQHF.

The chain carries TRBV6-2 or TRBV6-3 and TRBJ1-5, with TRBD1 identical over 7 bases. Losses at the gene ends were 6 bases for V and 7 bases for J; bases not matched to a gene: 9. This CDR3 spans 14 amino acids. The germline gives CDR1 MNHEY, CDR2 SVGEGT. CDR3 bases: TGTGCCAGCAGCCCAGACAGGGCATTACAGCCCCAGCATTTT. Translation gives CASSPDRALQPQHF.

V usage is TRBV4-2 and J usage is TRBJ1-5, with D possibly being TRBD1 (5 bases). CDR3 length equals 18 residues. The germline gives CDR1 LGHNA, CDR2 YNFKEQ. Trimming stripped 1 base from V and 0 bases from J, with 16 bases between. The CDR3 sequence is CASSQGVSTDNSNQPQHF. CDR3 nucleotide sequence: TGTGCCAGCAGCCAAGGAGTGTCGACAGATAATAGCAATCAGCCCCAGCATTTT.

J is TRBJ1-2 and V is TRBV18; maybe TRBD1 (6 bases). The CDR3 consists of 14 residues. Trimming took 2 bases from V and 0 from J, leaving 7 bases between them. The germline V gene encodes CDR1 KGHSH and CDR2 LQKENI. DNA of the CDR3: TGTGCCAGCTCACCAAACAGGGCTAACTATGGCTACACCTTC. Translation: CASSPNRANYGYTF.

The V call is TRBV7-9, the J call TRBJ1-2, with D unresolved. Looked up from germline, CDR1 is SEHNR and CDR2 is FQNEAQ (reference sequence). The CDR3 has 13 residues. V lost 1 base to trimming and J lost 6 bases, with 9 bases between them. In nucleotides, the CDR3 is TGTGCCAGCAGCTTAGGGGAGGTTGATGGCTACACCTTC. Its protein product is CASSLGEVDGYTF.

The CDR3 nucleotides are TGTGCCAGCAGCCAAAGGAGGAATTCACCCCTCCACTTT. Translation: CASSQRRNSPLHF. The rearrangement links TRBV3-1 (or the pseudogene TRBV3-2) to TRBJ1-6; unclear D gene. Trimming removed 2 bases at V and 7 bases at J, with 6 bases between. There are 13 residues in the CDR3. Germline CDR1 is LGHDT and CDR2 is YNNKEL (reference sequence).

This clone was seen only a few times. The genes are TRBV19 and TRBJ1-1, with a possible D match to TRBD1 (5 bases). Germline CDR1 reads LNHDA; CDR2 reads SQIVND (reference sequence). CDR3 length: 14 residues. The germline V and J ends were trimmed by 3 bases and 8 bases, with 16 bases remaining between them. The CDR3 loop is CASSIGSGFPEAFF. The CDR3 DNA sequence: TGTGCCAGTAGTATCGGCTCAGGGTTTCCCGAAGCTTTCTTT.

This clone was picked up one time. V and J are TRBV5-5 and TRBJ2-7, with 8 bases that match TRBD1. This CDR3 spans 15 amino acids. V dropped 3 bases and J dropped 0; count of bases not matched to a gene: 5. From germline, CDR1 is SGHKS and CDR2 YYEKEE (reference sequence). CDR3 region: CASSSGQGLSYEQYF. DNA for the CDR3: TGTGCCAGCAGCTCCGGACAGGGCCTCTCCTACGAGCAGTACTTC.

CDR3 region: CASRLPGGNYGYTF. DNA of the CDR3: TGTGCCAGCAGGCTGCCCGGGGGAAACTATGGCTACACCTTC. J is TRBJ1-2 and V is TRBV2, with D tentatively TRBD1 (5 bases). The CDR3 has 14 residues. V was shortened by 6 bases and J by 2 bases, with 13 bases between the two germline ends. From germline, CDR1 is SNHLY and CDR2 FYNNEI.

The V gene is TRBV4-3, the J gene TRBJ1-4, with TRBD1 matching 9 bases. Germline V gene sequence: CDR1 LGHNA, CDR2 YSLEER. The CDR3 is 16 amino acids. Trimming at V came to 1 base and at J to 8 bases, leaving 8 bases not matched to a gene. The CDR3 sequence: CASSQGQGTGNEKLFF. The CDR3 bases are TGCGCCAGCAGCCAAGGTCAAGGGACAGGGAACGAAAAACTGTTTTTT.

The V gene is TRBV7-3, the J gene TRBJ1-1; D may be TRBD1 (5 bases). V was shortened by 0 bases and J by 3 bases, with 5 bases between the two germline ends. The CDR3 has 13 residues. The germline V gene encodes CDR1 SGHTA and CDR2 FQGTGA. CDR3 region: CASSLTGDTEAFF. DNA for the CDR3: TGTGCCAGCAGCTTAACAGGGGACACTGAAGCTTTCTTT.

V gene TRBV3-1 (or the pseudogene TRBV3-2) combines with J gene TRBJ1-1; 7 positions match TRBD1. After removal of 4 bases from V and 0 bases from J, the junction contained 5 bases not matched to a gene. From germline, CDR1 is LGHDT and CDR2 YNNKEL (reference sequence). This CDR3 region has 15 residues. CDR3 DNA: TGTGCCAGCAGCCCCCACAGGGGTCTGAACACTGAAGCTTTCTTT. It translates to CASSPHRGLNTEAFF.

The rearrangement links TRBV7-9 to TRBJ2-7; 9 bases align to TRBD1. This CDR3 spans 13 amino acids. Germline values: CDR1 SEHNR, CDR2 FQNEAQ (reference sequence). V lost 3 bases, J lost 6 bases, and 3 bases stayed unmatched. In DNA form, the CDR3 reads TGTGCCAGCAGCTTGGGACAGGGAGGCGAGCAGTACTTC. This translates into CASSLGQGGEQYF. The full variable domain, completed using reference TRBV7-9 and TRBJ2-7, is DTGVSQNPRHKITKRGQNVTFRCDPISEHNRLYWYRQTLGQGPEFLTYFQNEAQLEKSRLLSDRFSAERPKGSFSTLEIQRTEQGDSAMYLCASSLGQGGEQYFGPGTRLTVT.

V is TRBV28 and J is TRBJ2-3; D unclear. Germline V gives CDR1 MDHEN, CDR2 SYDVKM. There are 12 residues in the CDR3. Trimming shortened V by 1 base and J by 4 bases, and 3 bases separated the two germline ends. The CDR3 region has the DNA TGTGCCAGCAGTTTATTAGCAGATACGCAGTATTTT. Its protein is CASSLLADTQYF.

The rearrangement links TRBV6-5 to TRBJ1-1, with unresolved D. The length of the CDR3 is 13 residues. CDR1 and CDR2 (germline): MNHEY, SVGAGI. Deletions cut 2 bases from V and 1 base from J, with 5 bases between. The CDR3: CASSYTANTEAFF. The CDR3 DNA reads TGTGCCAGCAGTTACACAGCGAACACTGAAGCTTTCTTT.

This clone was picked up a small number of times. The CDR3 region has the DNA TGTGCCAGCAGCTTTATTTATAGCAATCAGCCCCAGCATTTT. Translating it yields CASSFIYSNQPQHF. V and J are TRBV7-8 and TRBJ1-5; D call uncertain. Germline loops: CDR1 SGHVS, CDR2 FQNEAQ. The CDR3 is made up of 14 amino acids. The ends were cut back, 3 bases at V and 0 bases at J, with 6 bases in the middle.

The chain is built from TRBV5-8 and TRBJ1-5, with TRBD1 matching over 8 bases. Germline values: CDR1 SGHTS, CDR2 YDEGEE. Trimming at V came to 6 bases and at J to 1 base, leaving 3 bases not matched to a gene. This CDR3 is 14 amino acids long. CDR3 in amino acids: CASNYRGSNQPQHF. Written as DNA, the CDR3 is TGTGCCAGCAATTACAGGGGGAGCAATCAGCCCCAGCATTTT.

This rearrangement joins TRBV4-2 to TRBJ1-5; possibly TRBD1 for D (5 bases). The germline V and J ends were trimmed by 1 base and 1 base, with 8 bases remaining between them. This CDR3 has 15 amino acids. Germline CDR1 is LGHNA and CDR2 is YNFKEQ. CDR3 sequence: CASSQGGESNQPQHF. The CDR3 nucleotides are TGTGCCAGCAGCCAAGGGGGGGAGAGCAATCAGCCCCAGCATTTT.

The gene calls are TRBV27 and TRBJ1-5; a possible D gene is TRBD1 (6 bases). This CDR3 contains 15 residues. Trimming took 5 bases from V and 0 from J, leaving 11 bases between them. In germline, CDR1 is MNHEY, CDR2 SMNVEV (reference sequence). This CDR3 reads CASSTYRDSNQPQHF. In DNA form, the CDR3 reads TGTGCCAGCAGTACCTACAGGGATAGCAATCAGCCCCAGCATTTT.

This clone was found once. DNA for the CDR3: TGTGCCAGCAGCGACCGGACAGGGTCATACGAGCAGTACTTC. It is translated as CASSDRTGSYEQYF. The rearrangement joins TRBV14 to TRBJ2-7, with TRBD1 matching 8 bases. Germline V gene sequence: CDR1 SGHDN, CDR2 FVKESK. Trimming removed 5 bases from V and 4 bases from J; junction bases left unmatched: 7. The CDR3 loop spans 14 amino acids.

This clone was observed a single time. The J gene is TRBJ2-7, the V gene TRBV5-5, with a tentative D call TRBD2 (6 bases). Germline-derived CDR1 and CDR2 are SGHKS and YYEKEE (reference sequence). CDR3 length: 12 residues. Trimming took 0 bases from V and 6 from J, leaving 7 bases between them. The CDR3 protein is CASSLVGGEQYF. The CDR3 nucleotides are TGTGCCAGCAGCTTGGTCGGGGGCGAGCAGTACTTC. The full variable domain, its missing parts supplied by reference TRBV5-5 and TRBJ2-7, is DAGVTQSPTHLIKTRGQQVTLRCSPISGHKSVSWYQQVLGQGPQFIFQYYEKEERGRGNFPDRFSARQFPNYSSELNVNALLLGDSALYLCASSLVGGEQYFGPGTRLTVT.

Details on this clone: The same CDR3 also results from other DNA sequences found in this sample. The V and J genes are TRBV6-1 and TRBJ2-2, with 11 bases fitting TRBD2. The J segment lost 3 bases and the V segment lost 4 bases, leaving 13 bases of the junction unmatched. There are 19 residues in the CDR3. CDR1 is MNHNS, CDR2 SASEGT, per germline. The DNA of the CDR3 is TGTGCCAGCAGTGGACTTAGTAGCGGGGGGGCTCGGTACACCGGGGAGCTGTTTTTT. This translates into CASSGLSSGGARYTGELFF.

This clone was detected a few times. This sequence joins TRBV5-4 and TRBJ2-7, with D possibly being TRBD1 (6 bases). The CDR3 sequence is 13 residues long. The V end lost 4 bases, the J end lost 2 bases, and 10 bases lay between the germline ends. From germline, CDR1 is SGHNT and CDR2 YYREEE (reference sequence). Written as DNA, the CDR3 is TGTGCCAGCAGCGCCAGGGGAACCTACGAGCAGTACTTC. Its protein is CASSARGTYEQYF.

This clone was counted a single time. The chain joins TRBV18 to TRBJ1-2; the D is unclear. This CDR3 has 14 amino acids. Germline assignment: CDR1 KGHSH and CDR2 LQKENI. Trimming took 0 bases from V and 8 from J, leaving 13 bases between them. CDR3 nucleotides: TGTGCCAGCTCACCACCGGCGGGAATAGGAGGCTACACCTTC. Translation gives CASSPPAGIGGYTF.

The sample holds one count of this clone. The chain joins TRBV5-4 to TRBJ1-1, with D maybe TRBD1 (5 bases). The CDR3 loop spans 15 amino acids. Looked up from germline, CDR1 is SGHNT and CDR2 is YYREEE (reference sequence). Trimming took off 3 bases at V and 7 bases at J, with 19 bases between the two ends. The CDR3 here is CASSSEGTLRVEAFF. CDR3 sequence (DNA): TGTGCCAGCAGCTCGGAGGGGACTCTCAGGGTTGAAGCTTTCTTT.

The gene calls are TRBV12-5 and TRBJ1-1; 8 nucleotides agree with TRBD1. J gave up 2 bases and V 1 base, and 3 bases lay outside the gene matches. CDR3 length: 15 amino acids. The germline V gene encodes CDR1 LGHNT and CDR2 FRNRAP. The CDR3 bases are TGTGCTAGTGGTTTGGGACAGGGGCTAAACACTGAAGCTTTCTTT. It specifies CASGLGQGLNTEAFF.